This T cell receptor (beta chain) stems from a study of cytomegalovirus exposure and HLA in healthy donors. Findings and caveats of the study: A later analysis reportedly found fewer N-insertions in an Asian-associated ancestry cluster than the roughly 670-donor mean.

PCR amplification relied on 60 Vbeta primers (plus 13 Jbeta primers). Clones were read by immunoSEQ multiplex PCR, and TCRdb kept only the in-frame ones, dropping some. The sample consists of more than 150,000 clones, roughly 87% of them appearing once. Germline loops: CDR1 MNHNY, CDR2 SVGAGI (reference sequence). V was trimmed by 6 bases and J by 6 bases, leaving 18 bases between them. The CDR3 spans 15 residues. Notes on this clone: Its antigen is unknown.

The sequence derives from a girl under two years old in good health and CMV-seronegative. J is TRBJ2-1 and V is TRBV6-6; a possible D gene is TRBD2 (7 bases). Sequencing input: PBMCs. CDR3 sequence reads: CASSPLGGGRNEQFF. The CDR3 DNA follows: TGTGCCAGCAGCCCACTGGGGGGGGGCCGCAATGAGCAGTTCTTC.